The rows below give T cell receptor beta chains drawn from one sample of a study of blood T cell repertoires in COVID-19. The protocol was immunoSEQ multiplex PCR, while the TCRdb copy is restricted to in-frame clones and leaves out a portion. The data show 200,000 to 300,000 clones, 85% seen once. The sequenced sample consisted of peripheral blood. Receptors were obtained from a man aged 50-59 years with COVID-19, enrolled during active disease. CDR3s include the opening cysteine and the closing phenylalanine or tryptophan. D genes are given only for firm matches. Clone size is stated in some rows and not others, as once, few, many or a class when expanded.

TRBV5-6	TRBD1	TRBJ2-2	.	CASSNRDRGLTGELFF	TGTGCCAGCAGCAACCGGGACAGGGGGCTTACCGGGGAGCTGTTTTTT
TRBV7-8	.	TRBJ1-2	few	CASSLEETDYGYTF	TGTGCCAGCAGCTTAGAAGAAACAGACTATGGCTACACCTTC
TRBV19	TRBD1	TRBJ1-1	.	CASSVRTGGYTEAFF	TGTGCCAGTAGTGTCCGGACAGGGGGATACACTGAAGCTTTCTTT
TRBV24-1	.	TRBJ1-1	once	CATSDSGTPRTEAFF	TGTGCCACCAGTGATTCCGGGACACCAAGGACTGAAGCTTTCTTT
TRBV18	TRBD1	TRBJ1-5	.	CASSPQTGSGQPQHF	TGTGCCAGCTCACCTCAGACAGGGTCAGGACAGCCCCAGCATTTT
TRBV27	TRBD2	TRBJ2-5	.	CASSGTSGGTETQYF	TGTGCCAGCAGTGGGACTAGCGGGGGTACTGAGACCCAGTACTTC
TRBV6-4	TRBD1	TRBJ2-1	.	CASRPGQGVGNEQFF	TGTGCCAGCAGGCCTGGACAGGGAGTAGGCAATGAGCAGTTCTTC
TRBV27	.	TRBJ1-5	.	CASSLGGNNQPQHF	TGTGCCAGCAGTTTAGGGGGGAACAATCAGCCCCAGCATTTT
TRBV7-6	TRBD1	TRBJ2-1	few	CASSLVQGTGIDEQFF	TGTGCCAGCAGCTTAGTCCAGGGGACAGGGATCGATGAGCAGTTCTTC
TRBV3-1/TRBV3-2	.	TRBJ1-5	.	CASSQAQGSNQPQHF	TGTGCCAGCAGCCAAGCACAGGGTAGCAATCAGCCCCAGCATTTT
TRBV6-5	.	TRBJ1-1	.	CASSSLGEAFF	TGTGCCAGCAGTTCCCTAGGTGAAGCTTTCTTT
TRBV2	TRBD1	TRBJ1-5	few	CASRGDSYPYSNQPQHF	TGTGCCAGCAGGGGGGACAGCTACCCTTATAGCAATCAGCCCCAGCATTTT